This paragraph reports one T cell receptor (beta chain). Its antigen is as yet unknown. The sample belongs to a study of human T cells and chemical hapten exposure. Specified time point: patch test 2, 6 weeks after DPC sensitization. The sample's treatment: therapeutic diphenylcyclopropenone sensitization with weekly scalp DPC. TCRdb redid the calling of the RACE reads with MiXCR, one entry per CDR3 protein. The repertoire holds under 450,000 distinct CDR3 sequences, with around 6% as singletons. Findings and caveats of the study: TCRs at high frequency, those above 1 in 1000, did not change with DPC sensitization.

The CDR3 is made up of 16 amino acids. V shed 6 bases and J shed 6 bases, with 20 bases lying between them. Germline V gives CDR1 MDHEN, CDR2 SYDVKM. This TCR was recovered from a woman under 30 with alopecia areata. Some clones in this sample may be carry-over from other donors' samples. V is TRBV28 and J is TRBJ2-2, with D possibly TRBD1 on 6 matching bases. Sequences were derived from whole blood, sampled in connection with sensitization to the hapten diphenylcyclopropenone (DPC). As DNA, the CDR3 is TGTGCCAGCAGACCTTGGACATCCGACAGGTCCGGGGAGCTGTTTTTT. Translation gives CASRPWTSDRSGELFF. Filled out from reference TRBV28 and TRBJ2-2, the complete variable domain reads DVKVTQSSRYLVKRTGEKVFLECVQDMDHENMFWYRQDPGLGLRLIYFSYDVKMKEKGDIPEGYSVSREKKERFSLILESASTNQTSMYLCASRPWTSDRSGELFFGEGSRLTVL.